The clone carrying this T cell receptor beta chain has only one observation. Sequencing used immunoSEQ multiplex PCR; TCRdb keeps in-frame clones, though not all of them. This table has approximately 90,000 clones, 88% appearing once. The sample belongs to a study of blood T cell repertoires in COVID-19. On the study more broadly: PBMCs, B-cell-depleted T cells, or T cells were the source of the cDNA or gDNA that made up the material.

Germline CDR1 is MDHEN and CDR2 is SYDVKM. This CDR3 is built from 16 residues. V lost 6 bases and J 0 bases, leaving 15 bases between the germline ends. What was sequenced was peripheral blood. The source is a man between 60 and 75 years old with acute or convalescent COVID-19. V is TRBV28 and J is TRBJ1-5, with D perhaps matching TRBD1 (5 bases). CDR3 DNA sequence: TGTGCCAGCAGGGGGATCAGACAGTATAGCAATCAGCCCCAGCATTTT. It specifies CASRGIRQYSNQPQHF.